These T cell receptor beta chains were read from a single sample in a study of blood T cell repertoires in COVID-19. Here immunoSEQ multiplex PCR was the method, and the copy in TCRdb shows in-frame clones only, minus some. This table holds approximately 280,000 clones, roughly 86% found once. Sequenced: peripheral blood. The receptors come from a man aged 18-30 years with active or convalescent COVID-19. Each CDR3 is given with its conserved first and last residue. The order of the fields is V gene, D gene, J gene, clone size, CDR3 DNA, CDR3 protein. A D gene is named only where the DNA matches it firmly. For some rows the clone size is stated as once, few or many, or as a class when expanded; others skip it.

TRBV7-6	.	TRBJ2-7	.	TGTGCCAGCAGCTTAGATGGAGGGAACGGTTACGAGCAGTACTTC	CASSLDGGNGYEQYF
TRBV6-1	TRBD2	TRBJ2-5	once	TGTGCCAGCAGTGAAGCCCCCGGGAGGGGCCAAGAGACCCAGTACTTC	CASSEAPGRGQETQYF
TRBV27	.	TRBJ2-5	few	TGTGCCAGCAGTTTTTACGGTGGCGGACTACAAGAGACCCAGTACTTC	CASSFYGGGLQETQYF
TRBV14	.	TRBJ2-3	.	TGTGCCAGCAGCCAAGAAACGAGGGGGACGCAGTATTTT	CASSQETRGTQYF
TRBV6-5	TRBD1	TRBJ1-1	.	TGTGCCAGCAGTTCGTGGACAGGGGGGACTGAAGCTTTCTTT	CASSSWTGGTEAFF
TRBV4-3	.	TRBJ2-1	.	TGCGCCAGCAGCCAGGGAGGACACAATGAGCAGTTCTTC	CASSQGGHNEQFF
TRBV24-1	.	TRBJ1-5	.	TGTGCCACCAGATGCCCCCCCAGGCGGGCCGATGGCAATCAGCCCCAGCATTTT	CATRCPPRRADGNQPQHF
TRBV6-5	TRBD1	TRBJ1-2	.	TGTGCCAGCAGATCCAGGACAGGGTACGGCTACACCTTC	CASRSRTGYGYTF
TRBV9	.	TRBJ2-3	.	TGTGCCAGCAGCGCCCCCCGGGTAGATCCCGATACGCAGTATTTT	CASSAPRVDPDTQYF
TRBV2	TRBD2	TRBJ2-2	.	TGTGCCAGCAGTGGTCTATCGGGGGGGTCCGGGGAGCTGTTTTTT	CASSGLSGGSGELFF
TRBV7-2	TRBD2	TRBJ2-7	.	TGTGCCAGCAGCTCCGGATGGACTAGCGCTTCCTACGAGCAGTACTTC	CASSSGWTSASYEQYF
TRBV12-3/TRBV12-4	.	TRBJ2-2	.	TGTGCCAGCAGTTTTTGGGGGGCCGGGGAGCTGTTTTTT	CASSFWGAGELFF
TRBV30	.	TRBJ2-1	.	TGTGCCTGGGCCAGACCCGGGGGTAATGAGCAGTTCTTC	CAWARPGGNEQFF
TRBV27	.	TRBJ1-5	.	TGTGCCAGCAGTTTACCGACCGGGGATGAGCCCCAGCATTTT	CASSLPTGDEPQHF
TRBV11-2	.	TRBJ2-1	.	TGTGCCAGCAGCTTCTCCACTACCATCCCCTACAATGAGCAGTTCTTC	CASSFSTTIPYNEQFF
TRBV11-2	.	TRBJ1-2	.	TGTGCCAGCAGCCTTAGCACCCAGGGTGCCTATGGCTACACCTTC	CASSLSTQGAYGYTF
TRBV5-1	.	TRBJ1-1	.	TGCGCCAGCAGCTTGGAGAGGGCTAAAATCGCGTTT	CASSLERAKIAF
TRBV7-8	.	TRBJ1-6	few	TGTGCCAGCAGCTTAGCTGTTATCTCCTATAATTCACCCCTCCACTTT	CASSLAVISYNSPLHF
TRBV12-3/TRBV12-4	.	TRBJ2-5	.	TGTGCCAGCAGTTTGGTCGGGGAGACCCAGTACTTC	CASSLVGETQYF
TRBV3-1/TRBV3-2	.	TRBJ1-6	.	TGTGCCAGCAGCCCCGGGGGGGGGCGTAATTCACCCCTCCACTTT	CASSPGGGRNSPLHF
TRBV27	.	TRBJ2-7	.	TGTGCCAGCAGTTTATCGATGGTTAGCTCCTACGAGCAGTACTTC	CASSLSMVSSYEQYF
TRBV18	.	TRBJ1-3	.	TGTGCCAGCTCGCTTTGGAACAGGGAAAGCTCTGGAAACACCATATATTTT	CASSLWNRESSGNTIYF
TRBV19	TRBD1	TRBJ1-4	.	TGTGCCAGTAGGGGGACAGCAACTAATGAAAAACTGTTTTTT	CASRGTATNEKLFF
TRBV6-4	TRBD1	TRBJ2-2	.	TGTGCCAGCAGCCCGGGACAGGGTTTTAACACCGGGGAGCTGTTTTTT	CASSPGQGFNTGELFF
TRBV2	.	TRBJ1-5	.	TGTGCCAGCAGGGGCGGGGAGATCAGCCAGCCCCAGCATTTT	CASRGGEISQPQHF
TRBV9	TRBD1	TRBJ2-5	.	TGTGCCAGCAGCCCTGAGGGACAGGGGGCGAGGGAGACCCAGTACTTC	CASSPEGQGARETQYF
TRBV13	TRBD1	TRBJ2-1	.	TGTGCCAGCAGCCTACGAATGGGACAGCGAGACAATGAGCAGTTCTTC	CASSLRMGQRDNEQFF
TRBV5-4	.	TRBJ1-1	once	TGTGCCAGCACAAGTTTAAGCGGTTCATTGGTTTTGGGTACTGAAGCTTTCTTT	CASTSLSGSLVLGTEAFF
TRBV25-1	TRBD1	TRBJ1-6	.	TGTGCCAGCAGTGATTTGGGACAGGTGTTTAACTTT	CASSDLGQVFNF
TRBV4-2	.	TRBJ1-5	.	TGTGCCAGCAGCAAAAACCGGGACTCGGAAGATCAGCCCCAGCATTTT	CASSKNRDSEDQPQHF
TRBV6-6	TRBD1	TRBJ1-5	.	TGTGCCAGCAGTTACCGACAGGGTGGTCAGCCCCAGCATTTT	CASSYRQGGQPQHF
TRBV11-2	TRBD2	TRBJ2-5	.	TGTGCCAGCAGCTTTGGGAGGGTCGGAGAGACCCAGTACTTC	CASSFGRVGETQYF
TRBV19	TRBD1	TRBJ2-6	.	TGTGCCAGTAGTCCGACAGGGGCTGGGGCCAACGTCCTGACTTTC	CASSPTGAGANVLTF
TRBV6-5	TRBD1	TRBJ1-2	.	TGTGCCAGCAGAAAGACAGGGGGCGCGGACTATGGCTACACCTTC	CASRKTGGADYGYTF
TRBV2	TRBD1	TRBJ1-1	.	TGTGCCAGCAGTGAGTGGGACAGGGGGAACACTGAAGCTTTCTTT	CASSEWDRGNTEAFF
TRBV23-1	.	TRBJ2-5	.	TGCGCCAGCAGTCACAACGCAGTCCCAACCCAGGAGACCCAGTACTTC	CASSHNAVPTQETQYF
TRBV4-1	TRBD1	TRBJ2-7	.	TGCGCCAGCAGCCAAGGGACAGGGGACGAGCAGTACTTC	CASSQGTGDEQYF
TRBV9	.	TRBJ2-3	.	TGTGCCAGCAGCGTATCCATTCAGGGAAACACAGATACGCAGTATTTT	CASSVSIQGNTDTQYF
TRBV27	.	TRBJ2-1	.	TGTGCCAGCAGGATGGGGGCTCCCAACAATGAGCAGTTCTTC	CASRMGAPNNEQFF
TRBV7-2	TRBD2	TRBJ2-1	.	TGTGCCAGCAGCTTAGGACTAGCGGGGGGCAATGAGCAGTTCTTC	CASSLGLAGGNEQFF
TRBV5-4	TRBD1	TRBJ2-7	few	TGTGCCAGCAGCTTGGACCGCAGGGGGCGCGAGCAGTACTTC	CASSLDRRGREQYF
TRBV10-1	.	TRBJ2-5	.	TGCGCCAGCAGTGAGGACGCCTACGGGTCTAGCAAAGAGACCCAGTACTTC	CASSEDAYGSSKETQYF
TRBV6-5	.	TRBJ1-5	.	TGTGCCTCCTCAGGGGCATCTTATGGCAATCAGCCCCAGCATTTT	CASSGASYGNQPQHF
TRBV13	.	TRBJ2-7	.	TGTGCCAGCAGCTTAAATCACCGGGTAGACAGCTACGAGCAGTACTTC	CASSLNHRVDSYEQYF
TRBV6-5	.	TRBJ1-6	.	TGTGCCAGCAGCCGAGGACGGGGAAATTCACCCCTCCACTTT	CASSRGRGNSPLHF
TRBV9	TRBD1	TRBJ2-2	.	TGTGCCAGCAGCGTAGTACCAGGGGGAGTGGGGGAGCTGTTTTTT	CASSVVPGGVGELFF
TRBV5-6	.	TRBJ2-7	.	TGTGCCAGCAGCTCAGGAAGCACTTACGAGCAGTACTTC	CASSSGSTYEQYF
TRBV18	.	TRBJ1-2	once	TGTGCCAGCTCACCATCTGGGGATCTAGGACAGAGAGAAGAGAGCTACACCTTC	CASSPSGDLGQREESYTF
TRBV25-1	TRBD1	TRBJ2-7	.	TGTGCCAGCAGTGACCCAGGGGGCTACGAGCAGTACTTC	CASSDPGGYEQYF
TRBV11-2	.	TRBJ1-1	.	TGTGCCAGCAGCGACAGAAAGAACACTGAAGCTTTCTTT	CASSDRKNTEAFF